Given below is one TCR beta chain in context. Sequencing used immunoSEQ multiplex PCR; TCRdb keeps in-frame clones, though not all of them. The table records more than 13,000 clones, around 79% of them present only once. Trimming pared 1 base from V and 6 bases from J, leaving 4 bases between. This CDR3 is 12 amino acids long. Germline CDR1 and CDR2: SGHRS and YFSETQ. This sample is part of a study of ipilimumab plus nivolumab after autologous stem cell transplantation. The input for sequencing was PBMCs, taken in a trial of ipilimumab plus nivolumab as post-transplant consolidation. The genes are TRBV5-1 and TRBJ1-4; D unresolved. This TCR derives from a male donor with primary mediastinal lymphoma. CDR3 DNA sequence: TGCGCCAGCAGCTTGCCAGATGAAAAACTGTTTTTT. Its protein is CASSLPDEKLFF.